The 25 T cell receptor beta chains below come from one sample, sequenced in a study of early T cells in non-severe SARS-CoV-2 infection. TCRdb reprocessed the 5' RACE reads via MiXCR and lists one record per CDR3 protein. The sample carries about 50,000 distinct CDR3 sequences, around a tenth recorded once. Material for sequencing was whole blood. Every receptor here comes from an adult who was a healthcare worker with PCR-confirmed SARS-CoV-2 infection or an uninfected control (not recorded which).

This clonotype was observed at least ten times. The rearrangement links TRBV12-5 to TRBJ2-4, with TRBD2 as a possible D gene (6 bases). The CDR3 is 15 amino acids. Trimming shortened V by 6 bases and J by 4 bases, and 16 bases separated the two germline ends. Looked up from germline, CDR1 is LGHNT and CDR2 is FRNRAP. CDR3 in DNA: TGTGCTAGTGGCCAACAGGCGACTAGAAAAAACATTCAGTACTTC. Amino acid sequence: CASGQQATRKNIQYF. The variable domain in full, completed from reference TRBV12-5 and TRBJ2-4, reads DARVTQTPRHKVTEMGQEVTMRCQPILGHNTVFWYRQTMMQGLELLAYFRNRAPLDDSGMPKDRFSAEMPDATLATLKIQPSEPRDSAVYFCASGQQATRKNIQYFGAGTRLSVL.

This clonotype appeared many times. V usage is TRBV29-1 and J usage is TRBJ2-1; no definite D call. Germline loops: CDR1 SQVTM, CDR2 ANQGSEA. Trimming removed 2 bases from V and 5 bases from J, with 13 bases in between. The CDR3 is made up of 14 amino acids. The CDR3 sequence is CSVETTAFDNEQFF. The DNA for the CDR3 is TGCAGCGTTGAAACAACCGCGTTTGACAATGAGCAGTTCTTC.

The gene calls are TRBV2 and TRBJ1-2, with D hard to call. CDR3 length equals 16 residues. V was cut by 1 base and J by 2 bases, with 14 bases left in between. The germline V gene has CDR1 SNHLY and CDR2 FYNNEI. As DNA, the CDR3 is TGTGCCAGCAGTGAAGTCCTCTCGACGGGGAACTATGGCTACACCTTC. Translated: CASSEVLSTGNYGYTF.

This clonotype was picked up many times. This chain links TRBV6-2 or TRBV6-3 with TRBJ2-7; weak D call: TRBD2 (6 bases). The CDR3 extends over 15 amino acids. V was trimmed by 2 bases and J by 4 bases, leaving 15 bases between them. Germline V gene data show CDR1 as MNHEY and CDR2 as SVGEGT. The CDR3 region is CASSYPSAGRYEQYF. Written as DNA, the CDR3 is TGTGCCAGCAGTTACCCCTCGGCAGGGAGGTACGAGCAGTACTTC.

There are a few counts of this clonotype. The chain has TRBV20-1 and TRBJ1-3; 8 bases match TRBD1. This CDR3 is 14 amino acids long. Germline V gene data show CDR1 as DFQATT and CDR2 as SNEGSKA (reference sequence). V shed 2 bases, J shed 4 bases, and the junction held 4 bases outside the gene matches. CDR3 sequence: CSARQGARGNTIYF. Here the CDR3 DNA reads TGCAGTGCTAGACAGGGGGCGAGGGGAAACACCATATATTTT.

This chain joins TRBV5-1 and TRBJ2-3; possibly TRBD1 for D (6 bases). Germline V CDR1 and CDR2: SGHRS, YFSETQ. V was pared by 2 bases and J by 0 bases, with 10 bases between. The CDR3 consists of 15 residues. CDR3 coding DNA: TGCGCCAGCAGCTTCCAGGGGACAAGCACAGATACGCAGTATTTT. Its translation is CASSFQGTSTDTQYF.

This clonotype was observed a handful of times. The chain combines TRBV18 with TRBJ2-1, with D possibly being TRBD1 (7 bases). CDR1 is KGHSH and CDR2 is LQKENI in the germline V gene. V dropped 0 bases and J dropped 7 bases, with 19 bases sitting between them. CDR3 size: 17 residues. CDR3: CASSPPSGASRGNEQFF. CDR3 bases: TGTGCCAGCTCACCACCGTCGGGGGCTAGCAGGGGGAATGAGCAGTTCTTC.

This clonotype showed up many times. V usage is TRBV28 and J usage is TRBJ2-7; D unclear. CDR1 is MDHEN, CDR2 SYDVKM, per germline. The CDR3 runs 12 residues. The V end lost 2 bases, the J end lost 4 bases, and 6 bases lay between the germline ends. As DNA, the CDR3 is TGTGCCAGCAGTTTACACGGATACGAGCAGTACTTC. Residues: CASSLHGYEQYF. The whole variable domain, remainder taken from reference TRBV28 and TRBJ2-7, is DVKVTQSSRYLVKRTGEKVFLECVQDMDHENMFWYRQDPGLGLRLIYFSYDVKMKEKGDIPEGYSVSREKKERFSLILESASTNQTSMYLCASSLHGYEQYFGPGTRLTVT.

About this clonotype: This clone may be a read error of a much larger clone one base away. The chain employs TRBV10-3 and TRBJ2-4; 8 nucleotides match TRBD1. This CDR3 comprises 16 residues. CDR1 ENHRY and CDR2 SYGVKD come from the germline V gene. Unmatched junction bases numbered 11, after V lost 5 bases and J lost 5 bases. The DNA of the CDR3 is TGTGCCATCAGTACCCTGGGCAGGGGGCGAGAAAACATTCAGTACTTC. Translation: CAISTLGRGRENIQYF.

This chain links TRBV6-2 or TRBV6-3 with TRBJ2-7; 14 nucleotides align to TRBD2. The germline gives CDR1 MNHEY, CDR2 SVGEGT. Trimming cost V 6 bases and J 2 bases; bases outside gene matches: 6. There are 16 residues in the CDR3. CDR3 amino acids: CASSTPTSGRAYEQYF. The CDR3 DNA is TGTGCCAGCAGCACCCCGACTAGCGGGAGGGCCTACGAGCAGTACTTC.

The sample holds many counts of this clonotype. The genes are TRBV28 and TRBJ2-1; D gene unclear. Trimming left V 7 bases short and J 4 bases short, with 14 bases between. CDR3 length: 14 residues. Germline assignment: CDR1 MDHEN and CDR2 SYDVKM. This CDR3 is CASNLPVSYNEQFF. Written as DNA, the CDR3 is TGTGCCAGCAACCTCCCAGTTTCATACAATGAGCAGTTCTTC.

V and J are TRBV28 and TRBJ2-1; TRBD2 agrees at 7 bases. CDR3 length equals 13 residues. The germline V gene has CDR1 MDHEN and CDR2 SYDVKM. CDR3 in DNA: TGTGCATCGGCCTTAGCGGGTTACAATGAGCAGTTCTTC. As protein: CASALAGYNEQFF.

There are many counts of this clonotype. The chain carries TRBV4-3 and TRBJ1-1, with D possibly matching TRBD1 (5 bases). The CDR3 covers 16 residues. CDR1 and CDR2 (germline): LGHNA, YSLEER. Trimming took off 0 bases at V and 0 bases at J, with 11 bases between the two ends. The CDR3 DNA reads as TGCGCCAGCAGCCAAGAGTGGCGGGGGATGAACACTGAAGCTTTCTTT. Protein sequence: CASSQEWRGMNTEAFF.

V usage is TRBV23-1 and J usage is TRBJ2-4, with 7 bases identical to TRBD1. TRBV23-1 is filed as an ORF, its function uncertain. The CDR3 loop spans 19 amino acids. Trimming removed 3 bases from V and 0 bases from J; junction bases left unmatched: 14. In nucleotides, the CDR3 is TGCGCCAGCAGTCATCCGGGACAGAAAGCAAAGGGAGCCAAAAACATTCAGTACTTC. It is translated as CASSHPGQKAKGAKNIQYF.

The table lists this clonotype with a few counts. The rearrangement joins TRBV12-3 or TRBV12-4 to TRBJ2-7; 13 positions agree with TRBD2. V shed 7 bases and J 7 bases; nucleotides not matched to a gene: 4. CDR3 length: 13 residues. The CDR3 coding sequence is TGTGCCAGCACCCCGGGACTAGCGGGAGAGCAGTACTTC. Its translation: CASTPGLAGEQYF.

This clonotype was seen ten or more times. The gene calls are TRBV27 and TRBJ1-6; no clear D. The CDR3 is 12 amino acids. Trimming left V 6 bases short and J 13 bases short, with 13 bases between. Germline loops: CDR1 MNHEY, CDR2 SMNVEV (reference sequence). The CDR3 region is CASRLNREPLHF. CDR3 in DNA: TGTGCCAGCAGACTAAACCGGGAGCCCCTCCACTTT.

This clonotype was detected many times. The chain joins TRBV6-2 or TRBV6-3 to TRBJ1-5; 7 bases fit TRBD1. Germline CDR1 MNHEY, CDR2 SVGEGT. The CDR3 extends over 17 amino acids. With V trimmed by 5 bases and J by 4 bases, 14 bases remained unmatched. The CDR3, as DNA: TGTGCCAGCAGTACCCCTCCCAACAGGGGACTTAATCAGCCCCAGCATTTT. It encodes CASSTPPNRGLNQPQHF.

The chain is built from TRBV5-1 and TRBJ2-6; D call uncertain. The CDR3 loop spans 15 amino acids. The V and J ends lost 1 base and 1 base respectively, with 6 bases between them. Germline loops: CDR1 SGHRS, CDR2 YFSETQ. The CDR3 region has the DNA TGCGCCAGCAGCTTGACCGCGTCTGGGGCCAACGTCCTGACTTTC. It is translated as CASSLTASGANVLTF.

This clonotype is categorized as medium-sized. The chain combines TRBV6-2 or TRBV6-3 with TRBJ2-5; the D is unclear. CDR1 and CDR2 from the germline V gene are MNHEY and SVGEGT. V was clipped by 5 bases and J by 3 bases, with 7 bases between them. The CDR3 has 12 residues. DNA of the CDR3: TGTGCCAGCAGTCCCTCGGAAGAGACCCAGTACTTC. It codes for CASSPSEETQYF.

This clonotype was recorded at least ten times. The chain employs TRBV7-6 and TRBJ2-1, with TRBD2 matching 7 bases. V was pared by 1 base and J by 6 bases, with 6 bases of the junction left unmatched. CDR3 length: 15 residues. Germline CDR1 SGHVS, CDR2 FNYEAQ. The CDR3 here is CASSLVGGGVNEQFF. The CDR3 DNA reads TGTGCCAGCAGCTTAGTTGGTGGGGGGGTCAATGAGCAGTTCTTC.

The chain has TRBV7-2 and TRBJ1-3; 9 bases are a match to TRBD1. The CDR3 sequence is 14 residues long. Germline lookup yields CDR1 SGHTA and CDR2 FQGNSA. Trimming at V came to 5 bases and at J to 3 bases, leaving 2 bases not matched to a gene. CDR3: CASSQGQGGNTIYF. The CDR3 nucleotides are TGTGCCAGCAGCCAGGGACAGGGTGGAAACACCATATATTTT.

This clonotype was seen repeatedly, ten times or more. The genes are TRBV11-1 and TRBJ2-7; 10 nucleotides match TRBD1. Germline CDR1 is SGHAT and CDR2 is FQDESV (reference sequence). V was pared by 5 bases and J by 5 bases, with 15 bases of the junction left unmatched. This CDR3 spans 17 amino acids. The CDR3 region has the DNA TGTGCCAGCAGCACGGTGGACAGGGGGACAGTTCATCACGAGCAGTACTTC. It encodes CASSTVDRGTVHHEQYF.

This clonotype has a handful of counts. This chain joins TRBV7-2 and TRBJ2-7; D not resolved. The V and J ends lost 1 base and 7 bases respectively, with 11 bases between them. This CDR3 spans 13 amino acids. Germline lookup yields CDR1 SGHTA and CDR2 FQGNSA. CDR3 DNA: TGTGCCAGCAGCTTAGGGCAGGTGAGAGAGCAGTACTTC. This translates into CASSLGQVREQYF.

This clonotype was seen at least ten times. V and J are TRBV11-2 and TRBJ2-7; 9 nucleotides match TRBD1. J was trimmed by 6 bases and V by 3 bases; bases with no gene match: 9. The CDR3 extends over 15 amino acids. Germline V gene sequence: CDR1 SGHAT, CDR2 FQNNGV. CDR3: CASSFPPRTGVEQYF. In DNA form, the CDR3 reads TGTGCCAGCAGCTTCCCCCCGCGGACAGGGGTCGAGCAGTACTTC.

In DNA, the CDR3 is TGTGCCAGCAGTTTAGACGTCCCGGACAAGGTCTACGAGCAGTACTTC. Translated: CASSLDVPDKVYEQYF. This chain links TRBV12-3 or TRBV12-4 with TRBJ2-7; D possibly corresponds to TRBD1 (5 bases). This CDR3 has 16 amino acids. Between the trimmed V and J ends, which lost 1 base and 3 bases, there was a span of 16 bases.